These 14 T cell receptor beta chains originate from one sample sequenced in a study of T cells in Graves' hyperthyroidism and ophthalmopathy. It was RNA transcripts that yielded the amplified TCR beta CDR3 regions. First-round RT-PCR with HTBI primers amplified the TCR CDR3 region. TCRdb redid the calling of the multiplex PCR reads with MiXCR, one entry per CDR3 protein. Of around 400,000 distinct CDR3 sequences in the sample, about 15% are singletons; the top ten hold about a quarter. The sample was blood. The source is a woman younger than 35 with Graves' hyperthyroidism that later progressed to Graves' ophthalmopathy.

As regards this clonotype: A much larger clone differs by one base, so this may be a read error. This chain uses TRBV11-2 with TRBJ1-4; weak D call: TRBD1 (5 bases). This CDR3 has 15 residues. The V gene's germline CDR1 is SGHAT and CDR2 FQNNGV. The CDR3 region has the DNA TGTGCCAGGAGCTTAGTGGGACTATTCAATGAAAAACTGTTTTTT. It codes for CARSLVGLFNEKLFF.

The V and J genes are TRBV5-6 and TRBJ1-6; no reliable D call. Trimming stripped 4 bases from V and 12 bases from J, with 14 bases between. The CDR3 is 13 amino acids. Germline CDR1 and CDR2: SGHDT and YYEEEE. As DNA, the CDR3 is TGTGCCAGCAGCCCTGGACGGACCTTACCCCTCCACTTT. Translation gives CASSPGRTLPLHF.

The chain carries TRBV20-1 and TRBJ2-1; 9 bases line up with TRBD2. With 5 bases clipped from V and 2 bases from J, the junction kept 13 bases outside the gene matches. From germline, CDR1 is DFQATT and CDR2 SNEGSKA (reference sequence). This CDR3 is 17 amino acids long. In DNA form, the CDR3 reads TGCAGTGCTCCCCTTTTGGCGGGAGGGGTTACCTACAATGAGCAGTTCTTC. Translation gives CSAPLLAGGVTYNEQFF.

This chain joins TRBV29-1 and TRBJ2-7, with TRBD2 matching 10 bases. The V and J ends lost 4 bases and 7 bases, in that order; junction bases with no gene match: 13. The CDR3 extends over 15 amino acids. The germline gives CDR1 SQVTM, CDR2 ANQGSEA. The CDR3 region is CSVAWSSGSVSEQYF. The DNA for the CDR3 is TGCAGCGTTGCTTGGTCTAGCGGGAGTGTTTCGGAGCAGTACTTC.

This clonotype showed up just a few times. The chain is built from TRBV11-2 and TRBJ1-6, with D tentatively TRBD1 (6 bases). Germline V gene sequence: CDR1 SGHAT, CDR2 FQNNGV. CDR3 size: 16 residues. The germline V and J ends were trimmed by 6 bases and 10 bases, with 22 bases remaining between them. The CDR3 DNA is TGTGCCAGCAGACCTTACGCGGGGACACTACCGTCACCCCTCCACTTT. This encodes CASRPYAGTLPSPLHF.

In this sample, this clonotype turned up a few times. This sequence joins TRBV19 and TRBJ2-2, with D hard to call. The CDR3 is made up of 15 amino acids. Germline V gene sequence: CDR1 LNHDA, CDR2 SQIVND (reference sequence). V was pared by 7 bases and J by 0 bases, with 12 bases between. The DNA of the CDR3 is TGTGCCAGTACCCCGAGCGCCGCGAACACCGGGGAGCTGTTTTTT. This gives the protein CASTPSAANTGELFF.

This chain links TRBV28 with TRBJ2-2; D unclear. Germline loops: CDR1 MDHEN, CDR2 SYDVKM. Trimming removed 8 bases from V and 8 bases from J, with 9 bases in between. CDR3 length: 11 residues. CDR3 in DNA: TGTGCCAGCCTCGGATCGGGGGAGCTGTTTTTT. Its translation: CASLGSGELFF. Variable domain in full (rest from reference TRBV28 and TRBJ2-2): DVKVTQSSRYLVKRTGEKVFLECVQDMDHENMFWYRQDPGLGLRLIYFSYDVKMKEKGDIPEGYSVSREKKERFSLILESASTNQTSMYLCASLGSGELFFGEGSRLTVL.

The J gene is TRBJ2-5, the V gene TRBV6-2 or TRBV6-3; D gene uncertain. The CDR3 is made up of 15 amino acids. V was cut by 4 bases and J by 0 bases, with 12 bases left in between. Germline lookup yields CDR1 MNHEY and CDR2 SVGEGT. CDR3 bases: TGTGCCAGCAGTTCTCATCCCTTTCACCAAGAGACCCAGTACTTC. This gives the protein CASSSHPFHQETQYF.

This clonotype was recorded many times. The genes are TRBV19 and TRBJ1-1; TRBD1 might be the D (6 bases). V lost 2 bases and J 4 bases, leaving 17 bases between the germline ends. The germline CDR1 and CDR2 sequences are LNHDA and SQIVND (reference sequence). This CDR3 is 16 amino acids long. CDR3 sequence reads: CASSIRTAPRPTEAFF. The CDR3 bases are TGTGCCAGTAGTATAAGGACAGCCCCGAGGCCCACTGAAGCTTTCTTT.

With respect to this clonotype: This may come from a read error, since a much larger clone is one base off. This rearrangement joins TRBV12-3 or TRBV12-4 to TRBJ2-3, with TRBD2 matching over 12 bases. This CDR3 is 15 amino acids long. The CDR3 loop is CAGSWTSGATDTQYF. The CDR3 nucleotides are TGTGCCGGCAGTTGGACTAGCGGGGCCACAGATACGCAGTATTTT.

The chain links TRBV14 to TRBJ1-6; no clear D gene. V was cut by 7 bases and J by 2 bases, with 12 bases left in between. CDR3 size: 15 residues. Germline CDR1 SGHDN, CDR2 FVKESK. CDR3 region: CASTPDGAYNSPLHF. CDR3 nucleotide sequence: TGTGCCAGCACCCCCGACGGAGCCTATAATTCACCCCTCCACTTT.

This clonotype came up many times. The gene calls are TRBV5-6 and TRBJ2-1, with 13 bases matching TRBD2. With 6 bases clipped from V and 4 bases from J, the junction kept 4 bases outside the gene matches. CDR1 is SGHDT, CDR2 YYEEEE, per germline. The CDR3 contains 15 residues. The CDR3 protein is CASTVGLAGYNEQFF. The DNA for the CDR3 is TGTGCCAGCACCGTGGGACTAGCGGGATACAATGAGCAGTTCTTC.

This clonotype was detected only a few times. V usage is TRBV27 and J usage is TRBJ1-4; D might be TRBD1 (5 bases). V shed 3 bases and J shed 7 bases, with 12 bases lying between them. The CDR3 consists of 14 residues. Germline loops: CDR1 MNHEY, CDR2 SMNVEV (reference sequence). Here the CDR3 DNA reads TGTGCCAGCAGTTTCGGGGCCAACTCTGAAAAACTGTTTTTT. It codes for CASSFGANSEKLFF.

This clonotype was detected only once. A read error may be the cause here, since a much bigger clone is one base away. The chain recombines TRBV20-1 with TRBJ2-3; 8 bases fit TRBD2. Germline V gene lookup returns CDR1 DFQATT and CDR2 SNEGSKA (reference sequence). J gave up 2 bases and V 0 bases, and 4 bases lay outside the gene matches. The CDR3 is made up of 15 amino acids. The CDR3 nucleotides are TGCAGTGCTAGAGACGGGAGGGGTATCACAGATACGCAGTATTTT. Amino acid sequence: CSARDGRGITDTQYF.